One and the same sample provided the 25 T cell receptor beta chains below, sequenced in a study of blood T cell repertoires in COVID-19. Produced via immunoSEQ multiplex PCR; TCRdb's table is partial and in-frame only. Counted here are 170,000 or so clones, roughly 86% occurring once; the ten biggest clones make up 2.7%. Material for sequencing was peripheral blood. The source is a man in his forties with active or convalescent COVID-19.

The CDR3 loop reads CASSLRTSGADEQFF. Here the CDR3 DNA reads TGTGCCAGCAGCTTACGGACTAGCGGGGCGGATGAGCAGTTCTTC. This chain uses TRBV7-2 with TRBJ2-1; 12 bases fit TRBD2. Trimming at V came to 2 bases and at J to 8 bases, leaving 4 bases not matched to a gene. From germline, CDR1 is SGHTA and CDR2 FQGNSA. The CDR3 consists of 15 residues.

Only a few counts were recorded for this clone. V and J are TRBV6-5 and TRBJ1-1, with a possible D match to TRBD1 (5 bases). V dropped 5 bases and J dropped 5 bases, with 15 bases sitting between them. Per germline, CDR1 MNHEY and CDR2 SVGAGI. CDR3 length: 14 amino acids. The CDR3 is CASSPGIRRTEAFF. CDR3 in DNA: TGTGCCAGCAGTCCAGGGATTCGTAGGACTGAAGCTTTCTTT.

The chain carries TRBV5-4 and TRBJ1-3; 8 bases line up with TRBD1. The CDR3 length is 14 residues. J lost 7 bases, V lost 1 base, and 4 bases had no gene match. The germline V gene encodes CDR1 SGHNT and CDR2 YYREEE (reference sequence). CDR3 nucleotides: TGTGCCAGCAGCTTGTCCCGGGACAGGAACACCATATATTTT. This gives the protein CASSLSRDRNTIYF.

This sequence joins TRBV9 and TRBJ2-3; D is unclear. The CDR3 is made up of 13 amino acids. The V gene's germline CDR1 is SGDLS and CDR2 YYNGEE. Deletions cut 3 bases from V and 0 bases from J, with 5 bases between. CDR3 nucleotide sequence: TGTGCCAGCAGCGGCGTTAGCACAGATACGCAGTATTTT. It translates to CASSGVSTDTQYF.

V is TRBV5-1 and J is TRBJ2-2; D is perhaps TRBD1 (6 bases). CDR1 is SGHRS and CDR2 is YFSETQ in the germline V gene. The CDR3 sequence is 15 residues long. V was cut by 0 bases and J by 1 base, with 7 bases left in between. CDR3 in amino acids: CASSLARGNTGELFF. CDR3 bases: TGCGCCAGCAGCTTGGCCAGGGGGAACACCGGGGAGCTGTTTTTT.

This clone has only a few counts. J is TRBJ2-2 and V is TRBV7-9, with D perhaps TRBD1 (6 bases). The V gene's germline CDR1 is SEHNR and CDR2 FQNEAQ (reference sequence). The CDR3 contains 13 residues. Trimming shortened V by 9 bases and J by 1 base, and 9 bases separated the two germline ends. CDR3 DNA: TGTGCCAGTCAGGACAGGAACACCGGGGAGCTGTTTTTT. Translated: CASQDRNTGELFF.

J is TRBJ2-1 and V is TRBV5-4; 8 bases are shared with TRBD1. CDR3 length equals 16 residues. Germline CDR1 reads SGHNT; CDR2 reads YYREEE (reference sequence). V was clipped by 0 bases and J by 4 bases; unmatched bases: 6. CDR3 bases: TGTGCCAGCAGCTTGGACCAGGGGGCGAGTTACAATGAGCAGTTCTTC. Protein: CASSLDQGASYNEQFF.

DNA for the CDR3: TGTGCCAGCAGCCATGGACAGGAGGGTAACATTCAGTACTTC. Translation gives CASSHGQEGNIQYF. This chain links TRBV3-1 (or the pseudogene TRBV3-2) with TRBJ2-4, with a possible D match to TRBD1 (7 bases). Germline lookup yields CDR1 LGHDT and CDR2 YNNKEL (reference sequence). This CDR3 region has 14 residues. The V and J ends lost 3 bases and 7 bases respectively, with 13 bases between them.

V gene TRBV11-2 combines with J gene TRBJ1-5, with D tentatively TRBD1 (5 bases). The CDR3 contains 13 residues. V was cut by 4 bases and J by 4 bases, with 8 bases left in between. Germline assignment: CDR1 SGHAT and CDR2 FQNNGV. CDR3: CASSSDRNQPQHF. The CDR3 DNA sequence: TGTGCCAGCAGCTCTGACAGAAATCAGCCCCAGCATTTT.

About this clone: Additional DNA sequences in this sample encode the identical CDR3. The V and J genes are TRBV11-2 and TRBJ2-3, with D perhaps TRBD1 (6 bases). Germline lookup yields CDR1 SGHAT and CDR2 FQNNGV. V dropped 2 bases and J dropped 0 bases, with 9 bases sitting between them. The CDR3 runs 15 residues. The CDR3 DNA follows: TGTGCCAGCAGCTTAAGACAGGCAAGCACAGATACGCAGTATTTT. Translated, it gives CASSLRQASTDTQYF.

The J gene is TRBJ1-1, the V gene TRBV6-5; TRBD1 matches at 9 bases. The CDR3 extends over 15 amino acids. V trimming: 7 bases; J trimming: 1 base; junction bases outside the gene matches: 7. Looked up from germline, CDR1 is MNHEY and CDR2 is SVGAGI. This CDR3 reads CASNPRTGANTEAFF. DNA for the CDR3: TGTGCCAGCAACCCCAGGACAGGGGCGAACACTGAAGCTTTCTTT.

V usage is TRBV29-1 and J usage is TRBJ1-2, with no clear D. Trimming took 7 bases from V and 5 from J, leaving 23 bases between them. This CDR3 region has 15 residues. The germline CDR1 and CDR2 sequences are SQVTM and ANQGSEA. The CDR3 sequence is CSASPSSYSLYGYTF. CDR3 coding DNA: TGCAGCGCCTCGCCGAGCAGCTACAGTTTGTATGGCTACACCTTC.

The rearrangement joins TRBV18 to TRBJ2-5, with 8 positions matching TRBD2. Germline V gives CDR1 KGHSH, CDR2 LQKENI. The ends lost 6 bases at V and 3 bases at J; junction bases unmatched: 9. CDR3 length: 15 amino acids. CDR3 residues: CASSLGAGAEETQYF. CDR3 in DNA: TGTGCCAGCTCGCTGGGAGCGGGGGCTGAAGAGACCCAGTACTTC.

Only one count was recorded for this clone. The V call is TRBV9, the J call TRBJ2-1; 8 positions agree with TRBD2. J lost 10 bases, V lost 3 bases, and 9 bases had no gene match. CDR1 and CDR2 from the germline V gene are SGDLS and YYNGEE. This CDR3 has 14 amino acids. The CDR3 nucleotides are TGTGCCAGCAGCGCGACGGGGGGGCTAGGCGAGCAGTTCTTC. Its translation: CASSATGGLGEQFF.

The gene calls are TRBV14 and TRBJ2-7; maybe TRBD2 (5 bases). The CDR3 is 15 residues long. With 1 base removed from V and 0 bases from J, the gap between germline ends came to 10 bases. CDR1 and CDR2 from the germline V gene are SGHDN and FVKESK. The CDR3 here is CASSQVSRDSYEQYF. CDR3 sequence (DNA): TGTGCCAGCAGCCAAGTGTCTCGGGACTCCTACGAGCAGTACTTC.

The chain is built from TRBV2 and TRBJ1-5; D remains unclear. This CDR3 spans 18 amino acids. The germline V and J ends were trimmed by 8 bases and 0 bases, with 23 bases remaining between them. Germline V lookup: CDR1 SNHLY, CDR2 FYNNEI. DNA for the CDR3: TGTGCCAGCGGAGGCCGTGACCAAGAAGACTATAGCAATCAGCCCCAGCATTTT. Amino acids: CASGGRDQEDYSNQPQHF.

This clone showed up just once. The CDR3 loop reads CASSHGTGGASNSPLHF. In DNA, the CDR3 is TGTGCCAGCAGCCACGGAACAGGGGGCGCGTCTAATTCACCCCTCCACTTT. The rearrangement links TRBV3-1 (or the pseudogene TRBV3-2) to TRBJ1-6; 9 nucleotides line up with TRBD1. The CDR3 spans 17 residues. Trimming at V came to 3 bases and at J to 6 bases, leaving 9 bases not matched to a gene. Germline V lookup: CDR1 LGHDT, CDR2 YNNKEL (reference sequence).

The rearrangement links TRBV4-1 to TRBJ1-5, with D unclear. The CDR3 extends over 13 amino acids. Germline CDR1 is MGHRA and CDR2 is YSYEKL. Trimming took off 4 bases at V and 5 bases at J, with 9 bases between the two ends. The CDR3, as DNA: TGCGCCAGCAGCCTAGCTACATATCAGCCCCAGCATTTT. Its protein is CASSLATYQPQHF.

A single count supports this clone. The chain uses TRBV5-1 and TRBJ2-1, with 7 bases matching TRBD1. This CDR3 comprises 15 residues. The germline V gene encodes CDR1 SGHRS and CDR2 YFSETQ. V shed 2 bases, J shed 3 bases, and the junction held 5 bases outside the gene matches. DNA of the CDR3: TGCGCCAGCAGCTTAAGGACAGGCAACTACAATGAGCAGTTCTTC. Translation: CASSLRTGNYNEQFF.

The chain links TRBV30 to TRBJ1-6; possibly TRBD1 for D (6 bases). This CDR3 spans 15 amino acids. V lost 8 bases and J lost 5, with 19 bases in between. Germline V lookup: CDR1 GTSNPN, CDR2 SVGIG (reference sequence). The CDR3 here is CARKQGPGDNSPLHF. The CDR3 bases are TGTGCCAGAAAACAGGGACCCGGTGATAATTCACCCCTCCACTTT. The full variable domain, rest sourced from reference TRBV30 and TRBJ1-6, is SQTIHQWPATLVQPVGSPLSLECTVEGTSNPNLYWYRQAAGRGLQLLFYSVGIGQISSEVPQNLSASRPQDRQFILSSKKLLLSDSGFYLCARKQGPGDNSPLHFGNGTRLTVT.

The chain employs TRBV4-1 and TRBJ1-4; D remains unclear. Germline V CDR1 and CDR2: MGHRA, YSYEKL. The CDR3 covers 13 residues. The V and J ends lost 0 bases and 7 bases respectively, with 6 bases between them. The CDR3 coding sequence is TGCGCCAGCAGCCAAGATGAGGGTGAAAAACTGTTTTTT. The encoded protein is CASSQDEGEKLFF.

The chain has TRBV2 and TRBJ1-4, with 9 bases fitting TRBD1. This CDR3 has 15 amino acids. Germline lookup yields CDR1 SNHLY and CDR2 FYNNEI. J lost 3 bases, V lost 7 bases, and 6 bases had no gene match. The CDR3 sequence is CASKDRGLANEKLFF. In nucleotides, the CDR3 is TGTGCCAGCAAAGACAGGGGGTTGGCTAATGAAAAACTGTTTTTT.

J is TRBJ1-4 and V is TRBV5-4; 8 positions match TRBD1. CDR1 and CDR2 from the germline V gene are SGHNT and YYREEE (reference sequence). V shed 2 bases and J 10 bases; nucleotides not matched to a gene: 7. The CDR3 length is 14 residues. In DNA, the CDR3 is TGTGCCAGCAGCTTTACAGGGGGGGAGGGAAAACTGTTTTTT. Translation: CASSFTGGEGKLFF.

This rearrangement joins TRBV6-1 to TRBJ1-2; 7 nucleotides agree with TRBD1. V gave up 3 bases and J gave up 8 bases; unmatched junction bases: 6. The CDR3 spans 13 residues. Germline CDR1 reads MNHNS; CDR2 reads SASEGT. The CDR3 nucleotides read TGTGCCAGCAGTGACACAGACAGGGAGGGCTACACCTTC. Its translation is CASSDTDREGYTF.

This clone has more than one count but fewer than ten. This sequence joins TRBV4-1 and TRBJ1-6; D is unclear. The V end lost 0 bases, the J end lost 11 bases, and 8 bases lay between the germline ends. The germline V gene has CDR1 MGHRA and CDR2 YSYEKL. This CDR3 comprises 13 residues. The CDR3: CASSQEITTPLHF. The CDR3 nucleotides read TGCGCCAGCAGCCAAGAAATAACAACACCCCTCCACTTT.